This passage covers 29 T cell receptor beta chains from one sample sequenced in a study of blood T cell repertoires in COVID-19. Here immunoSEQ multiplex PCR was the method, and the copy in TCRdb shows in-frame clones only, minus some. The table has fewer than 120,000 clones, around four fifths seen once. The specimen sequenced was peripheral blood. Source of these receptors: a woman aged 55-69 years with acute or convalescent COVID-19.

V and J are TRBV5-1 and TRBJ1-4; the D gene is possibly TRBD1 (6 bases). V was trimmed by 4 bases and J by 7 bases, leaving 14 bases between them. The CDR3 sequence is 14 residues long. CDR1 SGHRS and CDR2 YFSETQ come from the germline V gene. The CDR3 DNA sequence: TGCGCCAGCAGCCCCCGAGGGGGTGGTGAAAAACTGTTTTTT. As protein: CASSPRGGGEKLFF.

The J gene is TRBJ1-2, the V gene TRBV4-3; D possibly corresponds to TRBD1 (6 bases). The CDR3 totals 15 residues. From germline, CDR1 is LGHNA and CDR2 YSLEER. Trimming pared 1 base from V and 5 bases from J, leaving 14 bases between. Here the CDR3 DNA reads TGCGCCAGCAGCCAAGCAGGGGCGGTTAGTTATGGCTACACCTTC. Protein: CASSQAGAVSYGYTF.

In its sample, this clone was seen once. The V and J genes are TRBV5-5 and TRBJ2-5; 7 bases match TRBD1. This CDR3 is built from 14 residues. The J segment lost 3 bases and the V segment lost 4 bases, leaving 6 bases of the junction unmatched. Per germline, CDR1 SGHKS and CDR2 YYEKEE (reference sequence). This CDR3 is CASSPRDRKETQYF. CDR3 coding DNA: TGTGCCAGCAGCCCCCGGGACAGAAAAGAGACCCAGTACTTC.

The CDR3 sequence: CASSLKGAGETQYF. In DNA form, the CDR3 reads TGCGCCAGCAGCTTGAAAGGGGCCGGAGAGACCCAGTACTTC. The chain links TRBV5-1 to TRBJ2-5, with D perhaps matching TRBD1 (5 bases). Per the germline V gene, CDR1 is SGHRS and CDR2 is YFSETQ. V dropped 1 base and J dropped 4 bases, with 11 bases sitting between them. The CDR3 covers 14 residues.

The rearrangement uses TRBV9 and TRBJ2-2; 7 nucleotides line up with TRBD2. V gave up 3 bases and J gave up 3 bases; unmatched junction bases: 8. The germline CDR1 and CDR2 sequences are SGDLS and YYNGEE. CDR3 size: 16 residues. CDR3 bases: TGTGCCAGCAGCGGATCGACGGGGGGATACACCGGGGAGCTGTTTTTT. Its protein is CASSGSTGGYTGELFF.

The chain carries TRBV10-3 and TRBJ2-7; 9 bases align to TRBD2. The CDR3 is 15 amino acids. V lost 2 bases to trimming and J lost 3 bases; unmatched junction nucleotides: 5. Looked up from germline, CDR1 is ENHRY and CDR2 is SYGVKD. CDR3 amino acids: CAISETSGLNYEQYF. CDR3 DNA sequence: TGTGCCATCAGTGAGACTAGCGGGTTGAACTACGAGCAGTACTTC.

The V and J genes are TRBV7-9 and TRBJ1-5, with 9 bases aligning to TRBD1. V shed 4 bases and J 2 bases; nucleotides not matched to a gene: 0. The germline CDR1 and CDR2 sequences are SEHNR and FQNEAQ (reference sequence). The CDR3 is 14 residues long. CDR3 in amino acids: CASSWTGGNQPQHF. CDR3 nucleotides: TGTGCCAGCAGCTGGACAGGGGGCAATCAGCCCCAGCATTTT.

V usage is TRBV30 and J usage is TRBJ1-6; D unclear. Between the trimmed V and J ends, which lost 0 bases and 10 bases, there was a span of 4 bases. Germline loops: CDR1 GTSNPN, CDR2 SVGIG (reference sequence). There are 11 residues in the CDR3. CDR3 protein: CAWSVKSPLHF. CDR3 coding DNA: TGTGCCTGGAGTGTCAAATCACCCCTCCACTTT.

The chain employs TRBV6-5 and TRBJ2-1; 9 bases fit TRBD2. Germline lookup yields CDR1 MNHEY and CDR2 SVGAGI. This CDR3 comprises 15 residues. The J segment lost 4 bases and the V segment lost 4 bases, leaving 5 bases of the junction unmatched. The CDR3 nucleotides are TGTGCCAGCAGTTTGGTTAGCGGGGGTTACAATGAGCAGTTCTTC. Translating gives CASSLVSGGYNEQFF.

This rearrangement joins TRBV5-1 to TRBJ1-2, with D possibly matching TRBD1 (5 bases). CDR3 length: 11 residues. V was trimmed by 6 bases and J by 9 bases, leaving 12 bases between them. Germline values: CDR1 SGHRS, CDR2 YFSETQ. CDR3 DNA: TGCGCCAGCACCACGGGGGAGAGCTACACCTTC. Protein sequence: CASTTGESYTF.

The chain is built from TRBV11-3 and TRBJ1-6; 7 nucleotides agree with TRBD1. This CDR3 has 14 amino acids. The V gene's germline CDR1 is SGHNT and CDR2 YENEEA. Unmatched junction bases numbered 1, after V lost 1 base and J lost 7 bases. The CDR3 nucleotides are TGTGCCAGCAGCTTAGGGACAGGAAATTCACCCCTCCACTTT. Its protein product is CASSLGTGNSPLHF.

V usage is TRBV6-5 and J usage is TRBJ1-2, with D unclear. The CDR3 contains 13 residues. Germline CDR1 is MNHEY and CDR2 is SVGAGI. V was pared by 3 bases and J by 4 bases, with 9 bases between. The DNA for the CDR3 is TGTGCCAGCAGTTATGGAGGAGTCTATGGCTACACCTTC. It encodes CASSYGGVYGYTF.

This chain links TRBV5-1 with TRBJ2-5; D uncertain. The CDR3 extends over 13 amino acids. V was clipped by 1 base and J by 3 bases, with 7 bases between them. Germline V gene data show CDR1 as SGHRS and CDR2 as YFSETQ. The DNA for the CDR3 is TGCGCCAGCAGCTTGAGAGCTAAAGAGACCCAGTACTTC. Encoded protein: CASSLRAKETQYF.

The genes are TRBV5-1 and TRBJ2-1, with TRBD2 identical over 7 bases. Germline V lookup: CDR1 SGHRS, CDR2 YFSETQ. V shed 2 bases, J shed 6 bases, and the junction held 8 bases outside the gene matches. The CDR3 has 15 amino acids. The CDR3 region has the DNA TGCGCCAGCAGCTTAGAAGCGGGGCAACTCAATGAGCAGTTCTTC. Translating gives CASSLEAGQLNEQFF.

The rearrangement links TRBV11-3 to TRBJ2-2, with D possibly matching TRBD2 (7 bases). Germline-derived CDR1 and CDR2 are SGHNT and YENEEA. Deletions cut 6 bases from V and 4 bases from J, with 15 bases between. The CDR3 has 15 amino acids. In nucleotides, the CDR3 is TGTGCCAGCAGAGGGGGAACGGGGGGCACCGGGGAGCTGTTTTTT. Its translation: CASRGGTGGTGELFF.

This clone has only a few counts. The CDR3 DNA follows: TGTGCCAGTAGTCACAACAGGGGGCGCGATGAAAAACTGTTTTTT. Translation: CASSHNRGRDEKLFF. The chain combines TRBV19 with TRBJ1-4; 9 nucleotides align to TRBD1. Germline V CDR1 and CDR2: LNHDA, SQIVND (reference sequence). There are 15 residues in the CDR3. The trim removed 5 bases at V and 6 bases at J, leaving 7 bases unmatched.

V is TRBV19 and J is TRBJ1-1, with 10 positions matching TRBD1. Germline assignment: CDR1 LNHDA and CDR2 SQIVND (reference sequence). V was pared by 5 bases and J by 3 bases, with 6 bases of the junction left unmatched. CDR3 size: 15 residues. The CDR3 bases are TGTGCCAGTAGTTTCAGCGACAGGGGGCACACTGAAGCTTTCTTT. Amino acid sequence: CASSFSDRGHTEAFF.

This clone was detected only once. This sequence joins TRBV11-1 and TRBJ2-1; D call uncertain. CDR1 is SGHAT, CDR2 FQDESV, per germline (reference sequence). The V end was cut by 5 bases, the J end by 2 bases, with 7 bases between. CDR3 length: 13 residues. CDR3 DNA: TGTGCCAGCAGCCCGTTTACCTACAATGAGCAGTTCTTC. This sequence encodes CASSPFTYNEQFF.

This clone was seen more than once but under ten times. This chain joins TRBV9 and TRBJ2-1, with 8 bases matching TRBD2. Germline V gene lookup returns CDR1 SGDLS and CDR2 YYNGEE. This CDR3 spans 14 amino acids. The V and J ends lost 3 bases and 10 bases, in that order; junction bases with no gene match: 9. CDR3 residues: CASSAGGWTDEQFF. CDR3 coding DNA: TGTGCCAGCAGCGCGGGGGGGTGGACAGACGAGCAGTTCTTC.

The chain recombines TRBV14 with TRBJ1-2; D uncertain. The CDR3 has 12 residues. Trimming removed 2 bases at V and 2 bases at J, with 3 bases between. The germline V gene encodes CDR1 SGHDN and CDR2 FVKESK. CDR3 DNA sequence: TGTGCCAGCAGCCAAATAAACTATGGCTACACCTTC. This sequence encodes CASSQINYGYTF.

V gene TRBV7-2 combines with J gene TRBJ1-1, with a tentative D call TRBD1 (5 bases). The V gene lost 1 base and the J gene lost 10 bases, with 10 bases spanning the gap. Germline V CDR1 and CDR2: SGHTA, FQGNSA. The CDR3 consists of 12 residues. This CDR3 is CASSLGRAVAFF. CDR3 bases: TGTGCCAGCAGCTTAGGCAGGGCAGTAGCTTTCTTT.

This rearrangement joins TRBV5-1 to TRBJ2-3; D ambiguous. This CDR3 spans 14 amino acids. The V and J ends lost 2 bases and 0 bases respectively, with 7 bases between them. Looked up from germline, CDR1 is SGHRS and CDR2 is YFSETQ. The chain's CDR3 is CASSLQSSTDTQYF. Here the CDR3 DNA reads TGCGCCAGCAGCTTACAGTCTAGCACAGATACGCAGTATTTT. Variable domain in full (rest from reference TRBV5-1 and TRBJ2-3): KAGVTQTPRYLIKTRGQQVTLSCSPISGHRSVSWYQQTPGQGLQFLFEYFSETQRNKGNFPGRFSGRQFSNSRSEMNVSTLELGDSALYLCASSLQSSTDTQYFGPGTRLTVL.

V usage is TRBV4-3 and J usage is TRBJ1-1; TRBD1 might be the D (6 bases). Germline lookup yields CDR1 LGHNA and CDR2 YSLEER. The CDR3 runs to 15 residues. Trimming stripped 4 bases from V and 4 bases from J, with 16 bases between. The CDR3 here is CASSPYRGAPTEAFF. DNA of the CDR3: TGCGCCAGCAGCCCCTACCGGGGGGCGCCCACTGAAGCTTTCTTT.

This chain links TRBV6-5 with TRBJ2-7; TRBD2 might be the D (6 bases). The CDR3 has 13 residues. Trimming cost V 7 bases and J 5 bases, with 15 bases left between them. CDR1 and CDR2 from the germline V gene are MNHEY and SVGAGI. The CDR3 nucleotides are TGTGCCAGCATTTCCGGGTGGAGGGACGAGCAGTACTTC. It is translated as CASISGWRDEQYF.

The table lists this clone with a few counts. The CDR3 reads CSVGADPNQPQHF. CDR3 DNA: TGCAGCGTTGGGGCCGACCCAAATCAGCCCCAGCATTTT. This rearrangement joins TRBV29-1 to TRBJ1-5, with no clear D. The ends were cut back, 4 bases at V and 4 bases at J, with 11 bases in the middle. CDR1 is SQVTM, CDR2 ANQGSEA, per germline. CDR3 length equals 13 residues.

This chain uses TRBV27 with TRBJ2-7, with a tentative D call TRBD1 (6 bases). With 2 bases removed from V and 2 bases from J, the gap between germline ends came to 19 bases. Per the germline V gene, CDR1 is MNHEY and CDR2 is SMNVEV (reference sequence). This CDR3 is built from 17 residues. DNA of the CDR3: TGTGCCAGCAGTTTAGGTTCGCTGGACAGCGCTCCCTACGAGCAGTACTTC. This gives the protein CASSLGSLDSAPYEQYF.

The chain joins TRBV24-1 to TRBJ2-1; TRBD2 aligns across 16 bases. J lost 8 bases, V lost 3 bases, and 6 bases had no gene match. Germline V gives CDR1 KGHDR, CDR2 SFDVKD. There are 17 residues in the CDR3. This CDR3 is CATSDHLGTSGGDEQFF. In nucleotides, the CDR3 is TGTGCCACCAGTGATCATTTGGGGACTAGCGGGGGGGATGAGCAGTTCTTC.

The chain carries TRBV4-1 and TRBJ1-4; D uncertain. Trimming removed 3 bases at V and 1 base at J, with 15 bases between. In germline, CDR1 is MGHRA, CDR2 YSYEKL. This CDR3 has 17 residues. CDR3 residues: CASSQRAFLRTNEKLFF. The DNA for the CDR3 is TGCGCCAGCAGCCAGCGTGCTTTTCTGCGAACTAATGAAAAACTGTTTTTT.

The genes are TRBV7-9 and TRBJ1-2; weak D call: TRBD1 (5 bases). V lost 1 base to trimming and J lost 3 bases, with 12 bases between them. This CDR3 spans 15 amino acids. Per germline, CDR1 SEHNR and CDR2 FQNEAQ (reference sequence). The DNA for the CDR3 is TGTGCCAGCAGCTTAGGTAGGGCCAGGGACTATGGCTACACCTTC. Translated, it gives CASSLGRARDYGYTF.